This T cell receptor beta chain was observed in a study of shared clonotypes between healthy human individuals. Trimming shortened V by 2 bases and J by 5 bases, and 18 bases separated the two germline ends. The CDR3 runs 16 residues. Germline assignment: CDR1 MGHRA and CDR2 YSYEKL. Some clones are missing from TCRdb's copy, which holds only in-frame ones; the method was immunoSEQ multiplex PCR. Of over 850,000 clones in the sample, about four fifths are singletons; the top ten hold approximately 0.56%. General observations from the study: Sorted-subset samples were not fully sequenced, rarefaction indicated. A few donors had roughly 5% of their naive CD4 clonotypes in common.

With regard to this clone: The antigen is not known.

The specimen sequenced was memory CD4+ T cells from PBMCs. Subset described: CD45RA-negative fraction. The receptor was isolated from a man aged 18-30 years in good health. Some clones in this sample may be carry-over from other donors' samples. The chain carries TRBV4-1 and TRBJ2-5; D gene uncertain. The CDR3 DNA reads TGCGCCAGCAGCCAAATTACCTTGGGTTTTAGGGAGACCCAGTACTTC. Translating gives CASSQITLGFRETQYF.